This T cell receptor beta chain was obtained from a study of tumor-infiltrating lymphocytes in oesophageal squamous cell carcinoma. MiXCR was run by TCRdb on the PCR reads, yielding one entry per CDR3 protein. In the table there are some 14,000 distinct CDR3 sequences, less than 60% of which are singletons. V lost 3 bases, J lost 0 bases, and 9 bases lay in between. Germline V lookup: CDR1 KGHSH, CDR2 LQKENI. This CDR3 has 15 amino acids. Sequencing was carried out using blood. The chain uses TRBV18 and TRBJ1-5; no firm D call. The receptor's source is a male donor with esophageal squamous cell carcinoma. CDR3 region: CASSPGSYSNQPQHF. CDR3 sequence (DNA): TGTGCCAGCTCACCGGGCTCGTATAGCAATCAGCCCCAGCATTTT.